Listed below are T cell receptor beta chains from one sample, sequenced in a study of blood T cell repertoires in COVID-19. Measured with immunoSEQ multiplex PCR; TCRdb has only the in-frame clones, and not every one. The sample has about 110,000 clones; about four fifths are singletons. Sequences were obtained from peripheral blood. The receptors come from a woman in her sixties or seventies with acute or convalescent COVID-19. Each CDR3 is given with its conserved first and last residue. D genes are given only for firm matches. Clone size is given for some rows only: seen once, a few or many times, or a class if the clone is expanded.

>TRBV19|TRBJ1-2|TRBD1|NA
TGTGCCAGTACCCTGGACAGGGTTGATGGCTACACCTTC
CASTLDRVDGYTF
>TRBV27|TRBJ2-1|TRBD2|NA
TGTGCCAGCTACAAGCGGGAGGGCCTCGGGAATGAGCAGTTCTTC
CASYKREGLGNEQFF
>TRBV4-3|TRBJ1-2|NA|NA
TGCGCCAGCAGCCAAGGGCAGGGGTATGGCTACACCTTC
CASSQGQGYGYTF
>TRBV5-6|TRBJ1-6|NA|few
TGTGCCAGCAGCTTGGCCCCCGGGGGGAATTCACCCCTCCACTTT
CASSLAPGGNSPLHF
>TRBV19|TRBJ2-2|TRBD1|NA
TGTGCCAGTCTCTCGGAGCAGGGGGCGCTTGGCGGGGAGCTGTTTTTT
CASLSEQGALGGELFF
>TRBV19|TRBJ2-3|NA|NA
TGTGCCAGTAGTATGACAGGGACTGGGGCAGATACGCAGTATTTT
CASSMTGTGADTQYF
>TRBV20-1|TRBJ1-1|TRBD1|once
TGCAGTGCTGGGGACAGGGAAGCTTTCTTT
CSAGDREAFF
>TRBV5-1|TRBJ1-3|NA|NA
TGCGCCAGCAGCTTGGACAGCGGGGGGAACACCATATATTTT
CASSLDSGGNTIYF
>TRBV7-9|TRBJ2-7|NA|NA
TGTGCCAGCAGCGACGGACAGACCTACGAGCAGTACTTC
CASSDGQTYEQYF
>TRBV4-3|TRBJ1-6|NA|once
TGCGCCAGCAGCCAAGTTCGGAATTCACCCCTCCACTTT
CASSQVRNSPLHF
>TRBV4-3|TRBJ1-3|NA|NA
TGCGCCAGCAGCCTGGGCAGGTCTGGTGGAAACACCATATATTTT
CASSLGRSGGNTIYF
>TRBV11-2|TRBJ1-2|TRBD1|few
TGTGCCAGCAGCCCTAGTCGGGGGACAGGGGGGAACTATGGCTACACCTTC
CASSPSRGTGGNYGYTF
>TRBV18|TRBJ1-2|NA|NA
TGTGCCAGCTCACCAGAGAAGACACAGGGTGGCTACACCTTC
CASSPEKTQGGYTF
>TRBV6-1|TRBJ1-2|TRBD1|NA
TGTGCCAGCAGTGAGATAGGGGGCAGTGACTATGGCTACACCTTC
CASSEIGGSDYGYTF
>TRBV3-1/TRBV3-2|TRBJ2-2|TRBD2|few
TGTGCCAGCAGCCAAGAATATGGGAGGGAGAGTGGGACCGGGGAGCTGTTTTTT
CASSQEYGRESGTGELFF
>TRBV5-1|TRBJ2-5|NA|NA
TGCGCCAGCAGCTTCTCACCTACTAGGCCCCAGGAGACCCAGTACTTC
CASSFSPTRPQETQYF
>TRBV4-1|TRBJ2-3|NA|NA
TGCGCCAGCAGCCAAGTCCCTAGAATAGATACGCAGTATTTT
CASSQVPRIDTQYF
>TRBV19|TRBJ2-7|NA|NA
TGTGCCACCGCGGGCCCTGGACTCTCCTACGAGCAGTACTTC
CATAGPGLSYEQYF
>TRBV18|TRBJ2-5|TRBD1|NA
TGTGCCAGCTCCCTAATACAGGGGAAAGAGACCCAGTACTTC
CASSLIQGKETQYF
>TRBV24-1|TRBJ2-2|NA|NA
TGTGCCACCAGTGATCCGGGAACGAACACCGGGGAGCTGTTTTTT
CATSDPGTNTGELFF
>TRBV9|TRBJ2-7|NA|NA
TGTGCCAGCAGCGTAGGAGGGAGGGGGGGACCCGAGCAGTACTTC
CASSVGGRGGPEQYF
>TRBV3-1/TRBV3-2|TRBJ1-2|TRBD1|NA
TGTGCCAGCAGCCCCTTACAGGGGAACTATGGCTACACCTTC
CASSPLQGNYGYTF
>TRBV7-9|TRBJ1-6|NA|NA
TGTGCCAGCAGCTTGCAGGGGAATTCACCCCTCCACTTT
CASSLQGNSPLHF
>TRBV7-9|TRBJ1-6|TRBD1|few
TGTGCCAGCAGCCCGGACAGGGAATCACCCCTCCACTTT
CASSPDRESPLHF
>TRBV6-2/TRBV6-3|TRBJ2-5|NA|few
TGTGCCAGCAGTTACAGAGACAGGCGTCTCGGAGAGACCCAGTACTTC
CASSYRDRRLGETQYF
>TRBV7-2|TRBJ2-2|TRBD2|NA
TGTGCCAGCAGCTTAAGAGGAGCGGGACTTTACACCGGGGAGCTGTTTTTT
CASSLRGAGLYTGELFF
>TRBV6-6|TRBJ2-5|NA|NA
TGTGCCAGCAGAGGGCGGGAAGGTTGGGAGACCCAGTACTTC
CASRGREGWETQYF
>TRBV12-5|TRBJ2-1|TRBD2|once
TGTGCTAGTGGTTTGACCCCCGGACTAGCGGTCTACAATGAGCAGTTCTTC
CASGLTPGLAVYNEQFF
>TRBV2|TRBJ2-5|TRBD2|NA
TGTGCCAGCAAGTCCCGGCTAGCGGGAGCGGCGGAGACCCAGTACTTC
CASKSRLAGAAETQYF
>TRBV6-2/TRBV6-3|TRBJ2-6|NA|NA
TGTGCCAGCAGTCGGGTCCCCTCTGGGGCCAACGTCCTGACTTTC
CASSRVPSGANVLTF
>TRBV4-1|TRBJ2-5|TRBD2|NA
TGCGCCAGCAGCCAAGATAGGATCATCGGACTAGCGGGAGCTATGGGGGAGACCCAGTACTTC
CASSQDRIIGLAGAMGETQYF
>TRBV19|TRBJ2-7|NA|NA
TGTGCCAGTAGTCTGACCCGGGACACCAGCTACGAGCAGTACTTC
CASSLTRDTSYEQYF
>TRBV5-1|TRBJ2-3|NA|NA
TGCGCCAGCAGCTTGGAGGCAGGGGTAGGGGCAGATACGCAGTATTTT
CASSLEAGVGADTQYF
>TRBV2|TRBJ2-3|TRBD2|NA
TGTGCCAGCAGTGAAGCGAGCGGGGGGTATACGCAGTATTTT
CASSEASGGYTQYF
>TRBV6-1|TRBJ2-2|TRBD2|NA
TGTGCCAGCAGTGAAGTACTAGCGGCCGCCGGGGAGCTGTTTTTT
CASSEVLAAAGELFF
>TRBV27|TRBJ2-7|TRBD1|NA
TGTGCCAGCAGTTTATCACCGACAGGGGCCTACGAGCAGTACTTC
CASSLSPTGAYEQYF
>TRBV6-1|TRBJ1-1|NA|few
TGTGCCAGCAGTGAACAGGGGAACACTGAAGCTTTCTTT
CASSEQGNTEAFF
>TRBV30|TRBJ1-2|TRBD1|NA
TGTGCCTGGAGGGACAGGGGCGAGGATGGCTACACCTTC
CAWRDRGEDGYTF
>TRBV21-1|TRBJ1-2|NA|NA
TGTGCCAGCAGCAAACCTGGACAGGACTATGGCTACACCTTC
CASSKPGQDYGYTF
>TRBV7-8|TRBJ1-5|NA|once
TGTGCCAGCAGCTTAGGGGGCTATAGCAATCAGCCCCAGCATTTT
CASSLGGYSNQPQHF
>TRBV6-6|TRBJ1-1|NA|NA
TGTGCCAGCAGTTACGGCGGAGGAGCGCGACACACTGAAGCTTTCTTT
CASSYGGGARHTEAFF
>TRBV7-5|TRBJ1-1|NA|NA
TGTGTCAGAAGCTCGAACGGGACACGGTTCCTGAGTGTGAACACTGAAGCTTTCTTT
CVRSSNGTRFLSVNTEAFF
>TRBV6-1|TRBJ1-2|NA|NA
TGTGCCAGCAGTGATCGGGGGGCAGGCTATGGCTACACCTTC
CASSDRGAGYGYTF
>TRBV12-3/TRBV12-4|TRBJ2-7|TRBD1|few
TGTGCCACCGCCCGGGACAGACCCTACGAGCAGTACTTC
CATARDRPYEQYF
>TRBV2|TRBJ1-1|NA|NA
TGTGCCAGCAGTCTATCCGTACAGGGCGCCACTGAAGCTTTCTTT
CASSLSVQGATEAFF
>TRBV27|TRBJ1-1|NA|NA
TGTGCCAGCAGTTCCTCCATCCAGAGGGTCACTGAAGCTTTCTTT
CASSSSIQRVTEAFF
>TRBV12-5|TRBJ2-3|NA|NA
TGTGCTAGTGGTCTCCAGGGAGGGGGAGATACGCAGTATTTT
CASGLQGGGDTQYF
>TRBV7-2|TRBJ2-3|TRBD1|NA
TGTGCCAGCAGCCTCGACAGGGCGGTGAGCACAGATACGCAGTATTTT
CASSLDRAVSTDTQYF
>TRBV6-4|TRBJ2-1|NA|NA
TGTGCCAGCAGTGACGGCGGGCTGCAGTTCTTC
CASSDGGLQFF
>TRBV11-2|TRBJ1-1|NA|NA
TGTGCCAGCAGCTTTGGGCACAACACTGAAGCTTTCTTT
CASSFGHNTEAFF
>TRBV19|TRBJ2-2|TRBD2|NA
TGTGCCAGTAACCGACTAGCGGGAGGAACCGGGGAGCTGTTTTTT
CASNRLAGGTGELFF
>TRBV4-3|TRBJ1-2|NA|NA
TGCGCCAGCAGCCAAGTGACAGCAGCAACTAACTATGGCTACACCTTC
CASSQVTAATNYGYTF
>TRBV19|TRBJ1-1|NA|NA
TGTGCCAGTAGTACCCACCAAGGGGCATCGGACACTGAAGCTTTCTTT
CASSTHQGASDTEAFF
>TRBV7-2|TRBJ2-4|TRBD2|NA
TGTGCCAGCAGCTCAAGCGGGGGAACGCACATTCAGTACTTC
CASSSSGGTHIQYF
>TRBV12-3/TRBV12-4|TRBJ1-5|NA|NA
TGTGCCAGCAGTCTAAACGGGAATCAGCCCCAGCATTTT
CASSLNGNQPQHF
>TRBV19|TRBJ1-2|NA|NA
TGTGCCAGTCAACAGGGAATCTATGGCTACACCTTC
CASQQGIYGYTF